This record concerns one T cell receptor beta chain sequence. This clone was picked up a small number of times. Its antigen specificity is not known. No base quality information exists; no much larger clone differs at one position. The sample comes from a study of blood T cell repertoires in COVID-19 (dated by TCRdb to between 2020 and 2021). The study in broad terms: The collaborator samples originated in the United States, Italy and Spain and spanned the acute and convalescent phases of COVID-19. The dataset comprised deeply sampled blood TCRbeta repertoires from subjects exposed to, actively infected with, or recovered from COVID-19. The repertoires were released in a freely available public database meant as a resource for research on the immune response to SARS-CoV-2. Samples came from the ongoing ImmuneRACE study (first 160 participants) plus 1,254 subjects from 6 global collaborators. The prospective study material was composed of cDNA or gDNA derived from T cells, B-cell-depleted T cells, or PBMCs. Where available, HLA class I and class II types were taken from metadata supplied by the sample provider and were not determined by assay-based typing. A de-identified subject ID, COVID-19 status, age in years and sex were almost always included in the sample metadata.

The V end loses 4 bases and the J end loses 8 bases, and a stretch of 20 bases separates them. Reading from cysteine to phenylalanine, the CDR3 counts 14 amino acids. CDR3 DNA only is kept here, 42 bases in frame from base 1. As encoded in the germline V gene (reference sequence), CDR1 is GTSNPN while CDR2 is SVGIG. TCRbeta CDR3 regions were amplified from genomic DNA using the immunoSEQ Assay, a bias-controlled multiplex PCR. The source study handled its data this way. Within the assay, amplification of reference gene primers was used to estimate how many nucleated cells each sample contained. To quantify the absolute abundance of each unique TCRbeta CDR3 rearrangement, sequence reads were collapsed and filtered. Productive Simpson clonality was computed per sample as the square root of Simpson's diversity index over productive rearrangements. Entries here come from immuneACCESS through TCRdb and include only in-frame sequences with V and J called. Some clones fail to appear in such tables; in the studies checked, an unresolved V gene covers under half of the shortfall, and the cause of the remainder is unknown. V and J calls and clone size are copied from that table; D and trimming were computed from the DNA. The sample table contains around 130,000 clones; only one count was recorded for approximately 84% of them. The top ten constitute approximately 17% of the sample.

What the study reported, not specific to this receptor: The amount of clinical and demographic metadata varied by source and participant and was provided uncurated.

Collaborating institutions collected whole blood in K2EDTA tubes following their own protocols. For TCRbeta analysis, collaborators shipped samples in one of three forms: frozen whole blood, isolated PBMCs, or DNA extracted from either of those sample types. The receptor chain draws on TRBV30 and TRBJ1-2; 6 matching bases give a weak D call of TRBD1. Specimen: peripheral blood. The clonotype originates from a woman of 80 years or more with acute or convalescent COVID-19. The nucleotide sequence is given as TGTGCCTGGAAACTCCGAGGGGGAGCGGGAGGCTACACCTTC. It translates as CAWKLRGGAGGYTF.